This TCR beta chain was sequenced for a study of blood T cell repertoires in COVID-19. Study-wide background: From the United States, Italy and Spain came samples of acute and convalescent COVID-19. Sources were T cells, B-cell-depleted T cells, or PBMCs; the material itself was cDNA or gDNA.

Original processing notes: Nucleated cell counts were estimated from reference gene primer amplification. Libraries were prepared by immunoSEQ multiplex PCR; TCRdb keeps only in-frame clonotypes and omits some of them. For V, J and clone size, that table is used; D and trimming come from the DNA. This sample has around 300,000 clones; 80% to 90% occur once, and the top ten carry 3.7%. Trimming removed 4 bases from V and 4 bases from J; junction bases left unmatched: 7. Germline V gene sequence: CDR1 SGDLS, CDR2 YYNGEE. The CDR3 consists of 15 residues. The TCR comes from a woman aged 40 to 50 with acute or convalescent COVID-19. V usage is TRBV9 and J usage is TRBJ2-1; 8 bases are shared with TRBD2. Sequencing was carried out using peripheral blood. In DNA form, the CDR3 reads TGTGCCAGCAGCACCGGGGGGGCTGGATACAATGAGCAGTTCTTC. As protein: CASSTGGAGYNEQFF.